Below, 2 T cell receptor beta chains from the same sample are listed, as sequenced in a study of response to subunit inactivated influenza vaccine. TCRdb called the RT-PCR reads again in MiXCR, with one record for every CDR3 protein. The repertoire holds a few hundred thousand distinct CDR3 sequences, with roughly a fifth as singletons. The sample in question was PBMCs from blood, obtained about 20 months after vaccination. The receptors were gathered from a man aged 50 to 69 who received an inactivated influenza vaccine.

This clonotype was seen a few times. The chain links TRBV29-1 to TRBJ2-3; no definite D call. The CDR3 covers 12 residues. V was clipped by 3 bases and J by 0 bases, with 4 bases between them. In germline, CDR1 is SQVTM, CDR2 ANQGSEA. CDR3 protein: CSVEASTDTQYF. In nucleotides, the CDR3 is TGCAGCGTTGAGGCCAGCACAGATACGCAGTATTTT.

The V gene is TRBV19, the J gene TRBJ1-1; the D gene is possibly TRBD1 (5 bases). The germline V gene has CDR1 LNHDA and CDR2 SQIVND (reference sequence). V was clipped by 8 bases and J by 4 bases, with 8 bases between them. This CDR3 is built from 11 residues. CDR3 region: CASVRATEAFF. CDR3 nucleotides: TGTGCCAGTGTCAGGGCCACTGAAGCTTTCTTT.